The 13 T cell receptor beta chains below come from one sample, sequenced in a study of T cells in Graves' hyperthyroidism and ophthalmopathy. TCR beta CDR3 regions were amplified from RNA transcripts. TCR CDR3 underwent first-round RT-PCR with the HTBI primer set. MiXCR was run by TCRdb on the multiplex PCR reads, yielding one entry per CDR3 protein. The sample lists around 200,000 distinct CDR3 sequences, about a sixth seen once, with roughly 29% in the top ten. The specimen sequenced was blood. The receptors shown here come from a woman aged 45 to 65 with Graves' hyperthyroidism.

This clonotype appeared many times. The chain uses TRBV20-1 and TRBJ2-3; D is ambiguous. The ends were cut back, 5 bases at V and 6 bases at J, with 9 bases in the middle. This CDR3 comprises 11 residues. Looked up from germline, CDR1 is DFQATT and CDR2 is SNEGSKA (reference sequence). The CDR3 region has the DNA TGCAGTGCTCAAAAGAAGGATACGCAGTATTTT. This encodes CSAQKKDTQYF.

This clonotype was found many times. This chain joins TRBV25-1 and TRBJ2-7; D is possibly TRBD1 (5 bases). Germline CDR1 reads MGHDK; CDR2 reads SYGVNS. CDR3 size: 13 residues. Trimming shortened V by 8 bases and J by 2 bases, and 13 bases separated the two germline ends. CDR3 sequence reads: CASVGDSPYEQYF. The CDR3 bases are TGTGCCAGCGTCGGAGACAGTCCCTACGAGCAGTACTTC.

The chain has TRBV28 and TRBJ2-5, with 11 bases aligning to TRBD1. The V gene end was trimmed by 8 bases and the J gene end by 4 bases; junction bases not matched to a gene: 0. Germline assignment: CDR1 MDHEN and CDR2 SYDVKM. The CDR3 loop spans 12 amino acids. The CDR3 region has the DNA TGTGCCAGCGGGACAGGGGGAGAGACCCAGTACTTC. This translates into CASGTGGETQYF.

This clonotype was recorded at least ten times. The chain combines TRBV5-6 with TRBJ1-1; D gene unclear. Germline CDR1 and CDR2: SGHDT and YYEEEE. The CDR3 runs 15 residues. Trimming took 1 base from V and 1 from J, leaving 11 bases between them. The CDR3 loop reads CASSLYARSNTEAFF. As DNA, the CDR3 is TGTGCCAGCAGCTTGTACGCCAGATCGAACACTGAAGCTTTCTTT.

This clonotype was picked up many times. The V gene is TRBV29-1, the J gene TRBJ2-5; D may be TRBD1 (5 bases). This CDR3 comprises 15 residues. Trimming cost V 4 bases and J 0 bases, with 15 bases left between them. The germline CDR1 and CDR2 sequences are SQVTM and ANQGSEA. CDR3 DNA: TGCAGCGTTGGATTCCCCAGGGTCTACCAAGAGACCCAGTACTTC. Translation gives CSVGFPRVYQETQYF. Drawing the rest from reference TRBV29-1 and TRBJ2-5, the complete variable domain is SAVISQKPSRDICQRGTSLTIQCQVDSQVTMMFWYRQQPGQSLTLIATANQGSEATYESGFVIDKFPISRPNLTFSTLTVSNMSPEDSSIYLCSVGFPRVYQETQYFGPGTRLLVL.

This chain links TRBV12-3 or TRBV12-4 with TRBJ2-7, with D maybe TRBD1 (6 bases). The V and J ends lost 5 bases and 2 bases respectively, with 19 bases between them. There are 16 residues in the CDR3. The DNA of the CDR3 is TGTGCCAGCAGTCCCCCATCCTTCGACAGGCCCTACGAGCAGTACGTC. It translates to CASSPPSFDRPYEQYV.

The table lists this clonotype with many counts. The chain combines TRBV6-5 with TRBJ1-1; TRBD1 matches 10 bases. Trimming cost V 0 bases and J 1 base; bases outside gene matches: 5. CDR3 size: 17 residues. Germline assignment: CDR1 MNHEY and CDR2 SVGAGI. The CDR3 coding sequence is TGTGCCAGCAGTTACTCGACCGGACAGGGGGAGAACACTGAAGCTTTCTTT. Its protein product is CASSYSTGQGENTEAFF.

This clonotype has a handful of counts. The rearrangement joins TRBV28 to TRBJ2-5; the D gene is possibly TRBD2 (6 bases). Trimming pared 1 base from V and 3 bases from J, leaving 18 bases between. CDR1 is MDHEN, CDR2 SYDVKM, per germline. The CDR3 spans 17 residues. CDR3 loop: CASSLSSGVLPEETQYF. As DNA, the CDR3 is TGTGCCAGCAGTTTATCATCGGGGGTACTTCCTGAAGAGACCCAGTACTTC.

This clonotype was observed at least ten times. The V gene is TRBV7-3, the J gene TRBJ1-3, with D possibly being TRBD1 (5 bases). V was pared by 5 bases and J by 8 bases, with 16 bases between. The V gene's germline CDR1 is SGHTA and CDR2 FQGTGA. This CDR3 spans 14 amino acids. CDR3 in DNA: TGTGCCAGCAGCGCCACCGGGGGTGGTGACACCATATATTTT. It is translated as CASSATGGGDTIYF.

This clonotype has ten or more counts. This chain joins TRBV5-8 and TRBJ2-1; D is ambiguous. Trimming left V 0 bases short and J 5 bases short, with 3 bases between. The V gene's germline CDR1 is SGHTS and CDR2 YDEGEE. The CDR3 has 12 residues. The CDR3 bases are TGTGCCAGCAGCTTGGGACACAATGAGCAGTTCTTC. The encoded protein is CASSLGHNEQFF.

On this clonotype: A much larger clone sits a single nucleotide away, making a read error possible. V is TRBV6-1 and J is TRBJ2-7, with D tentatively TRBD1 (5 bases). This CDR3 comprises 13 residues. Germline V CDR1 and CDR2: MNHNS, SASEGT. The CDR3 nucleotides read TGTGTCAGCAGTACAGGAGTTTCCTACGAGCAGTACTTC. Amino acid sequence: CVSSTGVSYEQYF.

This clonotype occurred many times. The chain joins TRBV27 to TRBJ2-5, with 8 bases lining up with TRBD1. CDR1 is MNHEY and CDR2 is SMNVEV in the germline V gene (reference sequence). The length of the CDR3 is 14 residues. V lost 4 bases to trimming and J lost 5 bases; unmatched junction nucleotides: 6. The CDR3 loop is CASSYQGAAETQYF. DNA for the CDR3: TGTGCCAGCAGTTACCAGGGGGCGGCGGAGACCCAGTACTTC.

Many counts were recorded for this clonotype. The chain has TRBV11-2 and TRBJ2-5; no clear D gene. CDR1 SGHAT and CDR2 FQNNGV come from the germline V gene. The length of the CDR3 is 13 residues. Trimming left V 5 bases short and J 5 bases short, with 12 bases between. CDR3 residues: CASSHLHLETQYF. CDR3 in DNA: TGTGCCAGCAGCCACTTACACCTGGAGACCCAGTACTTC.